This TCR beta chain was profiled in a study of blood T cell repertoires in COVID-19. Worth noting for this clone: This same CDR3 is encoded by further DNA sequences in the sample.

Trimming took 5 bases from V and 1 from J; bases not matched to a gene: 0. In germline, CDR1 is GTSNPN, CDR2 SVGIG (reference sequence). The CDR3 covers 14 residues. Only in-frame clones appear in the TCRdb table, and some are missing; sequencing was by immunoSEQ multiplex PCR. The sample records 150,000 to 200,000 clones, approximately 86% being singletons. Specimen: peripheral blood. The receptor was derived from a man aged 35-49 years with active or convalescent COVID-19. The chain couples TRBV30 to TRBJ2-3; 13 bases fit TRBD2. This chain's CDR3 is CAWGLAGGTDTQYF. CDR3 in DNA: TGTGCCTGGGGACTAGCGGGGGGCACAGATACGCAGTATTTT.